A single sample is the source of the 11 T cell receptor beta chains below, sequenced in a study of cytomegalovirus exposure and HLA in healthy donors. PCR employed 60 Vbeta and 13 Jbeta primers. Data came from immunoSEQ multiplex PCR; TCRdb stores just in-frame clones and leaves some out. The sample consists of approximately 120,000 clones, roughly four fifths of them appearing once. Sample: PBMCs. The receptor source for this set is a man aged 45-60 years in good health and CMV-seronegative.

This clone appeared a single time. This chain connects TRBV5-6 to TRBJ1-4; 7 nucleotides agree with TRBD1. The CDR3 totals 14 residues. CDR1 SGHDT and CDR2 YYEEEE come from the germline V gene. V trimming: 3 bases; J trimming: 3 bases; junction bases outside the gene matches: 2. The CDR3 sequence: CASSYGTANEKLFF. CDR3 DNA: TGTGCCAGCAGCTACGGGACAGCTAATGAAAAACTGTTTTTT.

The rearrangement links TRBV7-7 to TRBJ2-1; no reliable D call. The V and J ends lost 1 base and 6 bases respectively, with 16 bases between them. The CDR3 loop spans 16 amino acids. Germline V gene lookup returns CDR1 SSHAT and CDR2 FNYEAQ (reference sequence). The CDR3 loop is CASSLDWSNSINEQFF. DNA of the CDR3: TGTGCCAGCAGCTTAGATTGGAGTAATTCCATCAATGAGCAGTTCTTC.

The chain is built from TRBV4-3 and TRBJ2-2; tentatively, D is TRBD2 (6 bases). Trimming pared 0 bases from V and 1 base from J, leaving 12 bases between. Germline V gives CDR1 LGHNA, CDR2 YSLEER. This CDR3 has 17 amino acids. CDR3 in amino acids: CASSQDAGLGNTGELFF. CDR3 nucleotides: TGCGCCAGCAGCCAAGATGCGGGATTGGGGAACACCGGGGAGCTGTTTTTT.

The J gene is TRBJ1-3, the V gene TRBV18, with 7 bases aligning to TRBD1. Germline V gives CDR1 KGHSH, CDR2 LQKENI. The trim removed 2 bases at V and 4 bases at J, leaving 2 bases unmatched. CDR3 length: 14 residues. The CDR3 sequence is CASSPGGQGNTIYF. CDR3 in DNA: TGTGCCAGCTCACCAGGGGGACAGGGAAACACCATATATTTT.

The genes are TRBV27 and TRBJ1-1, with D possibly being TRBD1 (5 bases). CDR1 is MNHEY and CDR2 is SMNVEV in the germline V gene (reference sequence). Trimming cost V 6 bases and J 5 bases, with 16 bases left between them. The CDR3 loop spans 14 amino acids. The CDR3 DNA reads TGTGCCAGCAGCCTCGTGGGGGGACGAACTGAAGCTTTCTTT. Translation: CASSLVGGRTEAFF.

The CDR3 region has the DNA TGTGCCAGTAGCCAAGGGATGACAGGGGGACAAGAGACCCAGTACTTC. This gives the protein CASSQGMTGGQETQYF. This chain joins TRBV19 and TRBJ2-5; 9 bases align to TRBD1. The CDR3 extends over 16 amino acids. Germline loops: CDR1 LNHDA, CDR2 SQIVND (reference sequence). V shed 6 bases, J shed 2 bases, and the junction held 10 bases outside the gene matches.

This sequence joins TRBV6-1 and TRBJ1-2, with D possibly matching TRBD1 (5 bases). Germline V gene lookup returns CDR1 MNHNS and CDR2 SASEGT. The CDR3 is 14 residues long. V shed 7 bases and J shed 5 bases, with 17 bases lying between them. The CDR3 DNA reads TGTGCCAGCACTCAGGACATATATCTTTATGGCTACACCTTC. Protein: CASTQDIYLYGYTF.

A few counts support this clone. The chain is built from TRBV19 and TRBJ1-2; D is possibly TRBD1 (6 bases). CDR3 length: 13 amino acids. Germline-derived CDR1 and CDR2 are LNHDA and SQIVND (reference sequence). V was clipped by 3 bases and J by 6 bases, with 11 bases between them. CDR3 in amino acids: CASSMDAGDGYTF. DNA for the CDR3: TGTGCCAGTAGTATGGATGCAGGGGATGGCTACACCTTC. Looking up the rest from reference TRBV19 and TRBJ1-2 gives the full variable domain: DGGITQSPKYLFRKEGQNVTLSCEQNLNHDAMYWYRQDPGQGLRLIYYSQIVNDFQKGDIAEGYSVSREKKESFPLTVTSAQKNPTAFYLCASSMDAGDGYTFGSGTRLTVV.

The rearrangement uses TRBV4-2 and TRBJ2-7; TRBD1 might be the D (5 bases). Per the germline V gene, CDR1 is LGHNA and CDR2 is YNFKEQ. This CDR3 comprises 16 residues. Trimming took off 0 bases at V and 0 bases at J, with 12 bases between the two ends. The CDR3 region is CASSQEGQVNSYEQYF. The CDR3 bases are TGTGCCAGCAGCCAAGAGGGGCAGGTTAACTCCTACGAGCAGTACTTC.

CDR3 region: CAISEGMGLYGYNEQFF. CDR3 nucleotide sequence: TGTGCCATCAGTGAGGGGATGGGGCTTTATGGCTACAATGAGCAGTTCTTC. This chain uses TRBV10-3 with TRBJ2-1, with a weak D call TRBD1 (5 bases). Trimming stripped 2 bases from V and 3 bases from J, with 17 bases between. CDR1 and CDR2 (germline): ENHRY, SYGVKD. CDR3 length: 17 residues.

The rearrangement joins TRBV10-3 to TRBJ2-2; D remains unclear. V was pared by 3 bases and J by 3 bases, with 14 bases between. The CDR3 is 16 amino acids. Per the germline V gene, CDR1 is ENHRY and CDR2 is SYGVKD. The CDR3 region has the DNA TGTGCCATCAGTGATAGATCAGGCCGAGACACCGGGGAGCTGTTTTTT. This sequence encodes CAISDRSGRDTGELFF.